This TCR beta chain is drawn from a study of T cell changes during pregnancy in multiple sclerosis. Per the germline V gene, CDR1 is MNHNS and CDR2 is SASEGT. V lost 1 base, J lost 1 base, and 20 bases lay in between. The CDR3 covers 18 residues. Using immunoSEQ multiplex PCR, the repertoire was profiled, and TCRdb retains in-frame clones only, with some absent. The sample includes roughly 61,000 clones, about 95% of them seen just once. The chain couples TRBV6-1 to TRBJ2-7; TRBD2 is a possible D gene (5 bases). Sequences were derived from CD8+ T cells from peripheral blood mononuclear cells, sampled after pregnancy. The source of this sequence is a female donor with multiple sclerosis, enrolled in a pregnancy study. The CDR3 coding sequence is TGTGCCAGCAGTGAAGAGGAGGATGTCCACAAGACTTCCTACGAGCAGTACTTC. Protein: CASSEEEDVHKTSYEQYF.